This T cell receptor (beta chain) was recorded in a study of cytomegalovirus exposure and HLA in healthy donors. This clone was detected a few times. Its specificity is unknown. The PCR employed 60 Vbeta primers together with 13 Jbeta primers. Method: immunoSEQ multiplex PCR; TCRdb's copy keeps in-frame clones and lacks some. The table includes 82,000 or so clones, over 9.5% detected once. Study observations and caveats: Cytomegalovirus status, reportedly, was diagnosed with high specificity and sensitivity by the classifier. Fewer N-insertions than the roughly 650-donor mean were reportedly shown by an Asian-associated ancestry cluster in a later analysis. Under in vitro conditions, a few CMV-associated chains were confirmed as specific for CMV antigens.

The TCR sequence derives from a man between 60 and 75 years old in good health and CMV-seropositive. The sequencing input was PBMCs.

The CDR3 sequence: CASSSTGGDPSPLHF. Here the CDR3 DNA reads TGCGCCAGCAGCTCCACAGGGGGCGATCCCTCACCCCTCCACTTT. The gene calls are TRBV5-1 and TRBJ1-6; 9 nucleotides agree with TRBD1. Per germline, CDR1 SGHRS and CDR2 YFSETQ. The CDR3 is 15 amino acids. The junction had 8 bases not matched to a gene; V was cut back by 3 bases and J by 10 bases.